This T cell receptor beta chain was documented in a study of T cell clonality in common variable immunodeficiency. Findings of the study overall: Reportedly, TCR beta sequences from common variable immunodeficiency showed fewer deletions and N-nucleotide insertions.

Produced via immunoSEQ multiplex PCR; TCRdb's table is partial and in-frame only. This sample shows about 20,000 clones and no singletons; roughly 15% rests with the ten largest. The CVID group had around 15 females and 25 to 30 males, mean age approximately 40. Patients and controls were mostly of Caucasian heritage. With V trimmed by 4 bases and J by 2 bases, 4 bases remained unmatched. In germline, CDR1 is MNHNS, CDR2 SASEGT. The CDR3 is 15 amino acids. On this clone itself: The antigen remains unidentified. The read falls 3 residues short of the CDR3 end, and the missing part is taken from the germline J gene.

The sequenced sample consisted of peripheral blood mononuclear cells. The chain employs TRBV6-1 and TRBJ2-3; 9 bases map to TRBD1. The receptor was isolated from a human donor with common variable immunodeficiency. The CDR3 DNA, read in part, is TGTGCCAGCAGTGTACAGGGGGCCCCCACAGATACG. Translated, it gives CASSVQGAPTDT. The full CDR3 protein reads CASSVQGAPTDTQYF.